A single T cell receptor (beta chain) is shown here with its context. Its antigen is currently unknown. This table comes from immunoSEQ multiplex PCR, and its TCRdb copy is limited to in-frame clones, with some not included. The table records about 9,700 clones, roughly four fifths of them present only once. Germline CDR1 reads MNHNY; CDR2 reads SVGAGI (reference sequence). J gave up 2 bases and V 6 bases, and 7 bases lay outside the gene matches. This CDR3 has 15 residues. Described time point: cycle 4 day 1 (C4D1), after around six weeks of nivolumab. All the patients suffered relapse after autologous stem cell transplantation, and brentuximab vedotin exposure differed. Magnetic negative selection of thawed PBMCs was the method by which CD4+ T cells were purified. These data belong to a study of PD-1 blockade in classical Hodgkin lymphoma. General study results and limits: TCR diversity at baseline was reported to be reduced in newly diagnosed patients relative to healthy donors. The diversity seen at baseline in complete responders resembled that of newly diagnosed patients. Underlying causes for the observed repertoire differences were not defined, possibly disease activity or prior therapy. Patients starting nivolumab under 1 year after ASCT were excluded.

This material consisted of CD4+ T cells from blood, taken before the fourth cycle of nivolumab. This receptor was taken from a human donor with classical Hodgkin lymphoma. The chain carries TRBV6-6 and TRBJ2-4, with 7 bases fitting TRBD2. CDR3: CASSPPGGTKNIQYF. The CDR3, as DNA: TGTGCCAGCAGCCCCCCCGGGGGGACCAAAAACATTCAGTACTTC.